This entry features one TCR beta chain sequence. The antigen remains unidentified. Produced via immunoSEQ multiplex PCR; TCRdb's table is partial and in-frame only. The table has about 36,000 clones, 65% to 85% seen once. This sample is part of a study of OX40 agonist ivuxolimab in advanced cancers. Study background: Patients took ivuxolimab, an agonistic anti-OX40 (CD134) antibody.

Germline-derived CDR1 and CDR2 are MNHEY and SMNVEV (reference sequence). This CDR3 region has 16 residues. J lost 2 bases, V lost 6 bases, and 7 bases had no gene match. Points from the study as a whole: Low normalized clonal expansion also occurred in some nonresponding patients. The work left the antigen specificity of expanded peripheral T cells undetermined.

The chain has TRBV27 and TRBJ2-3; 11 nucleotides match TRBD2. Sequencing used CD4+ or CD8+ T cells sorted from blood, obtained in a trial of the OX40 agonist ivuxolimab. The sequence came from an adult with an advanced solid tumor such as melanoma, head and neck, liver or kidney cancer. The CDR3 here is CASSLTSGSTTDTQYF. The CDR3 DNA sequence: TGTGCCAGCAGCCTCACTAGCGGGAGCACCACAGATACGCAGTATTTT.